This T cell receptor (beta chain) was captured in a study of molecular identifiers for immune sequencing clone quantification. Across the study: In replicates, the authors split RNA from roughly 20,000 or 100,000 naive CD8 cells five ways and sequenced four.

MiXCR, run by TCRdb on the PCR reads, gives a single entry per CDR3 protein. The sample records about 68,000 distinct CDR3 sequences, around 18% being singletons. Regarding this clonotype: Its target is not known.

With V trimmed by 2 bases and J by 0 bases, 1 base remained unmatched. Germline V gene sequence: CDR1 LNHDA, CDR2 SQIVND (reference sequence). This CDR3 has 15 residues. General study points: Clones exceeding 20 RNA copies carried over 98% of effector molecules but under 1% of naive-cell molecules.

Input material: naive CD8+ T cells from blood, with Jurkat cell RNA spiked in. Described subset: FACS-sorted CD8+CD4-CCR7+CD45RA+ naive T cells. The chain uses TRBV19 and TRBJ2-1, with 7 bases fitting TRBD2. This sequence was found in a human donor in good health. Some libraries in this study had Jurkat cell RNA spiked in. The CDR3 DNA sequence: TGTGCCAGTAGTATAACGGGAGGCTCCTACAATGAGCAGTTCTTC. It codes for CASSITGGSYNEQFF.